The clone carrying this TCR beta chain is a singleton in its sample. Germline-derived CDR1 and CDR2 are KGHSH and LQKENI. This CDR3 region has 15 residues. V was clipped by 3 bases and J by 5 bases; unmatched bases: 8. The data derive from a study of blood T cell repertoires in COVID-19. Whole-study context: Some COVID-19 samples were acute and others convalescent; all came from the United States, Italy and Spain.

Produced via immunoSEQ multiplex PCR; TCRdb's table is partial and in-frame only. Of around 100,000 clones listed, around 84% are singletons. The chain recombines TRBV18 with TRBJ2-5, with 8 bases aligning to TRBD1. The source of this sequence is a human donor in a cohort sampled during active COVID-19. Sequencing input: peripheral blood. For the CDR3, the DNA is TGTGCCAGCTCACCCGGGTCAGGGGGCGCGGAGACCCAGTACTTC. As protein: CASSPGSGGAETQYF.